This TCR beta chain was obtained from a study of CD8 T cells in ankylosing spondylitis. Findings of the study overall: One TCR beta motif, made up of eight or nine highly homologous variants, appeared characteristic of ankylosing spondylitis blood. Disease-linked clones bore a CD8+ phenotype, appearing relatively rarely in peripheral blood.

Unmatched junction bases numbered 7, after V lost 4 bases and J lost 2 bases. The CDR3 covers 16 residues. The germline gives CDR1 KGHDR, CDR2 SFDVKD. TCRdb passed the 5' RACE reads through MiXCR, listing each CDR3 protein once. The table shows roughly 470,000 distinct CDR3 sequences, with 25% to 30% occurring only once. Details on this clonotype: No antigen is known for it.

Sequencing input: blood, either unsorted or a sorted T cell fraction (not recorded which). The receptor comes from a male donor with ankylosing spondylitis. V and J are TRBV24-1 and TRBJ2-3; TRBD2 aligns across 8 bases. DNA for the CDR3: TGTGCCACCAGTGACCAAACTAGCGGATACACAGATACGCAGTATTTT. Protein sequence: CATSDQTSGYTDTQYF.